A selection of T cell receptor beta chains follows, all from one sample in a study of T cell responses to AZD1222 COVID-19 vaccine. Assay: immunoSEQ multiplex PCR; the TCRdb copy retains only in-frame clones and omits some. The sample holds 95,000 to 150,000 clones; roughly 84% are singletons and the top ten take approximately 1.2%. Source: peripheral blood, taken on day 0 of AZD1222 vaccination. These receptors all come from an adult in good health. Each CDR3 is given with its conserved first and last residue. A D gene is named only where the DNA matches it firmly. Expanded clones get a size class; other rows say once, few or many, or leave the size out.

cdr3_nt: TGCGCCAGCAGCCAAGATGGAGGCGAGGGTAACACTGAAGCTTTCTTT; cdr3_aa: CASSQDGGEGNTEAFF; clone_size: .; j_call: TRBJ1-1; d_call: .; v_call: TRBV4-1
cdr3_nt: TGCGCCAGCAGCCATGCAGGGACAGGGTCCGAAGCTTTCTTT; cdr3_aa: CASSHAGTGSEAFF; clone_size: .; j_call: TRBJ1-1; d_call: TRBD1; v_call: TRBV4-1
cdr3_nt: TGTGCCTGGAGTTCGGGGGGGCTTGATGAAAAACTGTTTTTT; cdr3_aa: CAWSSGGLDEKLFF; clone_size: few; j_call: TRBJ1-4; d_call: .; v_call: TRBV30
cdr3_nt: TGTGCCAGCAGCTACGGACCGAACTATGGCTACACCTTC; cdr3_aa: CASSYGPNYGYTF; clone_size: .; j_call: TRBJ1-2; d_call: .; v_call: TRBV7-9
cdr3_nt: TGTGCCAGCAGCCAAGAGGGGGGCGGACAGGCCTTCTCTGGGGCCAACGTCCTGACTTTC; cdr3_aa: CASSQEGGGQAFSGANVLTF; clone_size: .; j_call: TRBJ2-6; d_call: .; v_call: TRBV3-1/TRBV3-2
cdr3_nt: TGCGCCAGCAGCCCGGGGAGGTGGGACAATCAAGGGCCTGGTGAAAAACTGTTTTTT; cdr3_aa: CASSPGRWDNQGPGEKLFF; clone_size: once; j_call: TRBJ1-4; d_call: .; v_call: TRBV4-3
cdr3_nt: TGCGCCAGCAGAGGGACAGGAACCTACGAGCAGTACTTC; cdr3_aa: CASRGTGTYEQYF; clone_size: .; j_call: TRBJ2-7; d_call: TRBD1; v_call: TRBV4-1
cdr3_nt: TGCAGCGTTGAAGATGAGCGGGGGAATGGCTACACCTTC; cdr3_aa: CSVEDERGNGYTF; clone_size: .; j_call: TRBJ1-2; d_call: .; v_call: TRBV29-1
cdr3_nt: TGTGCCACCAGCAGACCTACGAGACAGAACACAGATACGCAGTATTTT; cdr3_aa: CATSRPTRQNTDTQYF; clone_size: .; j_call: TRBJ2-3; d_call: .; v_call: TRBV15
cdr3_nt: TGTGCCAGCAGCCAAGGAGGCGCGAGGCCCAATGAAAAACTGTTTTTT; cdr3_aa: CASSQGGARPNEKLFF; clone_size: .; j_call: TRBJ1-4; d_call: .; v_call: TRBV4-2
cdr3_nt: TGTGCCAGCAGTTTAGGGGGACAGGGTAGTGATGAGCAGTTCTTC; cdr3_aa: CASSLGGQGSDEQFF; clone_size: once; j_call: TRBJ2-1; d_call: TRBD1; v_call: TRBV27
cdr3_nt: TGTGCCAGCAGCCCGGGACAGGGAGGCTACGAGCAGTACTTC; cdr3_aa: CASSPGQGGYEQYF; clone_size: .; j_call: TRBJ2-7; d_call: TRBD1; v_call: TRBV4-2
cdr3_nt: TGTGCCAGTAGTGCGTTCCGGGGGAACACTGAAGCTTTCTTT; cdr3_aa: CASSAFRGNTEAFF; clone_size: .; j_call: TRBJ1-1; d_call: .; v_call: TRBV19
cdr3_nt: TGTGCCAGCAGCCAAGATCGGATAGCTGTAGAAGCTTTCTTT; cdr3_aa: CASSQDRIAVEAFF; clone_size: .; j_call: TRBJ1-1; d_call: .; v_call: TRBV4-2
cdr3_nt: TGCGCCAGCAGCTTGGCCGGGCAGCCGGCGATTGAAGCTTTCTTT; cdr3_aa: CASSLAGQPAIEAFF; clone_size: .; j_call: TRBJ1-1; d_call: .; v_call: TRBV5-1
cdr3_nt: TGCGCCAGCAGCCAAATAGGGGAGCGTGGCGAAAAACTGTTTTTT; cdr3_aa: CASSQIGERGEKLFF; clone_size: .; j_call: TRBJ1-4; d_call: .; v_call: TRBV4-1
cdr3_nt: TGTGCTAGTGGTTTGGCTACAGGGGCCAGGGATCAGCCCCAGCATTTT; cdr3_aa: CASGLATGARDQPQHF; clone_size: .; j_call: TRBJ1-5; d_call: TRBD1; v_call: TRBV12-5
cdr3_nt: TGCGCCAGCAGCCAAGAGGCTAGACCAGGAAACACCATATATTTT; cdr3_aa: CASSQEARPGNTIYF; clone_size: once; j_call: TRBJ1-3; d_call: .; v_call: TRBV4-1
cdr3_nt: TGTGCCAGCAGCCAGGGGGCAGTGCGAAGCTACACCTTC; cdr3_aa: CASSQGAVRSYTF; clone_size: .; j_call: TRBJ1-2; d_call: .; v_call: TRBV3-1/TRBV3-2
cdr3_nt: TGTGCCTGGAGTTCGGGCAGGGGGGATGAAAAACTGTTTTTT; cdr3_aa: CAWSSGRGDEKLFF; clone_size: .; j_call: TRBJ1-4; d_call: TRBD1; v_call: TRBV30
cdr3_nt: TGTGCCAGCAGACCGGACAGGGTATGGGATGAAAAACTGTTTTTT; cdr3_aa: CASRPDRVWDEKLFF; clone_size: few; j_call: TRBJ1-4; d_call: TRBD1; v_call: TRBV6-5
cdr3_nt: TGTGCCAGTACCAGGGGGGGTACCTACAATGAGCAGTTCTTC; cdr3_aa: CASTRGGTYNEQFF; clone_size: .; j_call: TRBJ2-1; d_call: .; v_call: TRBV19
cdr3_nt: TGTGCCGGCGCGAGGGACGGCGGGAATCAGCCCCAGCATTTT; cdr3_aa: CAGARDGGNQPQHF; clone_size: .; j_call: TRBJ1-5; d_call: .; v_call: TRBV19
cdr3_nt: TGTGCCAGCAGTTACTCGCAGGGAGCCATACCGGGGGCTTTCTTT; cdr3_aa: CASSYSQGAIPGAFF; clone_size: .; j_call: TRBJ1-1; d_call: .; v_call: TRBV6-2/TRBV6-3
cdr3_nt: TGTGCCAGCAGCTCCACGGTTCGGAACGGGGGAGGAGATACGCAGTATTTT; cdr3_aa: CASSSTVRNGGGDTQYF; clone_size: .; j_call: TRBJ2-3; d_call: .; v_call: TRBV7-2
cdr3_nt: TGTGCCAGCAACCAAGGGGTATGGGATATGACAGGGGGCTTTAGATCACCCCTCCACTTT; cdr3_aa: CASNQGVWDMTGGFRSPLHF; clone_size: .; j_call: TRBJ1-6; d_call: TRBD1; v_call: TRBV2
cdr3_nt: TGTGCCAGCAGCTTTTCTAGCGGGACCTACGAGCAGTACTTC; cdr3_aa: CASSFSSGTYEQYF; clone_size: .; j_call: TRBJ2-7; d_call: TRBD2; v_call: TRBV7-9
cdr3_nt: TGTGCCATCAGTGGTCGGACAGGGGGCGCAAACTATGGCTACACCTTC; cdr3_aa: CAISGRTGGANYGYTF; clone_size: .; j_call: TRBJ1-2; d_call: TRBD1; v_call: TRBV10-3
cdr3_nt: TGTGCCAGTAGTATCGCAGGGGGCTGGAATCAGCCCCAGCATTTT; cdr3_aa: CASSIAGGWNQPQHF; clone_size: .; j_call: TRBJ1-5; d_call: TRBD1; v_call: TRBV19
cdr3_nt: TGCGCCAGCAGCCCCGCAGGAGTCTACGAGCAGTACTTC; cdr3_aa: CASSPAGVYEQYF; clone_size: .; j_call: TRBJ2-7; d_call: .; v_call: TRBV5-1
cdr3_nt: TGTGCCAGCAGCACCCGGCGCGGCATGAACACTGAAGCTTTCTTT; cdr3_aa: CASSTRRGMNTEAFF; clone_size: .; j_call: TRBJ1-1; d_call: .; v_call: TRBV11-2
cdr3_nt: TGTGCCAGCAGCTTATCACCGGGACAGGACCCCAATGAGCAGTTCTTC; cdr3_aa: CASSLSPGQDPNEQFF; clone_size: .; j_call: TRBJ2-1; d_call: TRBD1; v_call: TRBV7-6
cdr3_nt: TGTGCCAGCAGCATACAGGGGTGGGAGACCCAGTACTTC; cdr3_aa: CASSIQGWETQYF; clone_size: .; j_call: TRBJ2-5; d_call: TRBD1; v_call: TRBV13
cdr3_nt: TGTGCCAGCAACGAGATTGGGACAGGGATGCCCTATAATTCACCCCTCCACTTT; cdr3_aa: CASNEIGTGMPYNSPLHF; clone_size: .; j_call: TRBJ1-6; d_call: TRBD1; v_call: TRBV5-4
cdr3_nt: TGTGCCAGCAGCGCTAGCGTTGACTATGGCTACACCTTC; cdr3_aa: CASSASVDYGYTF; clone_size: .; j_call: TRBJ1-2; d_call: .; v_call: TRBV14
cdr3_nt: TGTGCCACCACCCTCACAGGGTTCGGAAACACCATATATTTT; cdr3_aa: CATTLTGFGNTIYF; clone_size: once; j_call: TRBJ1-3; d_call: .; v_call: TRBV7-9
cdr3_nt: TGTGCCACCGGGAGGGGGCAAAGCACAGATACGCAGTATTTT; cdr3_aa: CATGRGQSTDTQYF; clone_size: once; j_call: TRBJ2-3; d_call: .; v_call: TRBV15
cdr3_nt: TGTGCCAGCAGCGCCCTCAGGGGATCTCACACTGAAGCTTTCTTT; cdr3_aa: CASSALRGSHTEAFF; clone_size: .; j_call: TRBJ1-1; d_call: .; v_call: TRBV6-5
cdr3_nt: TGTGCCAGCAGTGAGGACAGGGTCCCCACCTACGAGCAGTACTTC; cdr3_aa: CASSEDRVPTYEQYF; clone_size: .; j_call: TRBJ2-7; d_call: TRBD1; v_call: TRBV25-1